Following are 11 T cell receptor beta chains from one sample sequenced in a study of cytomegalovirus exposure and HLA in healthy donors. Vbeta (60) and Jbeta (13) primers were used in the PCR. Here immunoSEQ multiplex PCR was the method, and the copy in TCRdb shows in-frame clones only, minus some. The sample lists over 150,000 clones, more than 60% seen once, with roughly 3% in the top ten. Sample: PBMCs. Receptors originate from a woman in her 50s in good health and CMV-seropositive.

The count of this clone is one. The V gene is TRBV5-6, the J gene TRBJ2-7; D might be TRBD1 (6 bases). This CDR3 is built from 16 residues. V lost 4 bases, J lost 6 bases, and 23 bases lay in between. The germline V gene has CDR1 SGHDT and CDR2 YYEEEE. CDR3 protein: CASSPQRDIKMGEQYF. DNA for the CDR3: TGTGCCAGCAGCCCTCAACGGGACATCAAAATGGGCGAGCAGTACTTC.

The V gene is TRBV30, the J gene TRBJ2-5, with D possibly TRBD2 on 6 matching bases. The CDR3 is made up of 13 amino acids. Trimming shortened V by 3 bases and J by 2 bases, and 10 bases separated the two germline ends. CDR1 is GTSNPN and CDR2 is SVGIG in the germline V gene (reference sequence). CDR3 sequence: CAWSRDLQETQYF. The CDR3 DNA reads as TGTGCCTGGAGCCGGGACTTACAAGAGACCCAGTACTTC.

The V call is TRBV4-3, the J call TRBJ1-2, with D possibly TRBD1 on 5 matching bases. Germline CDR1 and CDR2: LGHNA and YSLEER. V was shortened by 2 bases and J by 13 bases, with 20 bases between the two germline ends. CDR3 length: 14 amino acids. This chain's CDR3 is CASSQPGRGVGVTF. In nucleotides, the CDR3 is TGCGCCAGCAGCCAACCCGGGCGGGGTGTGGGGGTCACCTTC.

V gene TRBV4-3 combines with J gene TRBJ2-7, with D possibly matching TRBD2 (6 bases). The V gene lost 0 bases and the J gene lost 7 bases, with 13 bases spanning the gap. The CDR3 length is 14 residues. In germline, CDR1 is LGHNA, CDR2 YSLEER. The CDR3 bases are TGCGCCAGCAGCCAAGAGCGGGGTGGTCGGGAGCAGTACTTC. Translated, it gives CASSQERGGREQYF.

V is TRBV28 and J is TRBJ2-1; 7 bases line up with TRBD2. This CDR3 has 16 residues. Germline assignment: CDR1 MDHEN and CDR2 SYDVKM. After removal of 5 bases from V and 8 bases from J, the junction contained 15 bases not matched to a gene. The CDR3 reads CASSMGLLSLGDEQFF. DNA for the CDR3: TGTGCCAGCAGTATGGGACTACTTTCCCTTGGGGATGAGCAGTTCTTC. The whole variable domain, filled in from reference TRBV28 and TRBJ2-1, reads DVKVTQSSRYLVKRTGEKVFLECVQDMDHENMFWYRQDPGLGLRLIYFSYDVKMKEKGDIPEGYSVSREKKERFSLILESASTNQTSMYLCASSMGLLSLGDEQFFGPGTRLTVL.

The J gene is TRBJ1-5, the V gene TRBV13, with no clear D. The germline V and J ends were trimmed by 1 base and 3 bases, with 19 bases remaining between them. The length of the CDR3 is 18 residues. Germline-derived CDR1 and CDR2 are PRHDT and FYEKMQ (reference sequence). CDR3 in DNA: TGTGCCAGCAGCTTAGAACCCCAACCCCTGCGTCCCAATCAGCCCCAGCATTTT. It encodes CASSLEPQPLRPNQPQHF.

The chain links TRBV11-2 to TRBJ1-2; TRBD1 might be the D (5 bases). This CDR3 contains 14 residues. Germline V gives CDR1 SGHAT, CDR2 FQNNGV. The V end was cut by 2 bases, the J end by 4 bases, with 11 bases between. The CDR3 here is CASSLSGRAYGYTF. For the CDR3, the DNA is TGTGCCAGCAGCTTATCGGGCAGGGCCTATGGCTACACCTTC.

This clone was counted once. This chain links TRBV19 with TRBJ1-1; D might be TRBD1 (5 bases). V dropped 7 bases and J dropped 4 bases, with 13 bases sitting between them. Germline loops: CDR1 LNHDA, CDR2 SQIVND (reference sequence). This CDR3 comprises 13 residues. CDR3 amino acids: CASKGGTSTEAFF. The CDR3 DNA reads TGTGCCAGTAAGGGAGGGACGAGCACTGAAGCTTTCTTT.

The chain combines TRBV4-1 with TRBJ1-2, with D possibly TRBD1 on 6 matching bases. There are 13 residues in the CDR3. Germline assignment: CDR1 MGHRA and CDR2 YSYEKL. V was pared by 0 bases and J by 13 bases, with 15 bases between. The CDR3 region is CASSQEGQPCCTF. In DNA, the CDR3 is TGCGCCAGCAGCCAAGAAGGACAGCCGTGTTGCACCTTC.

V and J are TRBV28 and TRBJ1-5; 9 bases line up with TRBD1. The CDR3 covers 17 residues. The germline V gene encodes CDR1 MDHEN and CDR2 SYDVKM. The J segment lost 0 bases and the V segment lost 8 bases, leaving 11 bases of the junction unmatched. CDR3 bases: TGTGCCAGCGCTATAGACAGGGGGGGATTTAGCAATCAGCCCCAGCATTTT. It yields the protein CASAIDRGGFSNQPQHF.

The V and J genes are TRBV4-1 and TRBJ2-7, with TRBD2 matching over 14 bases. The CDR3 totals 15 residues. The germline gives CDR1 MGHRA, CDR2 YSYEKL. V lost 3 bases and J lost 7; bases outside the gene matches: 5. CDR3 loop: CASSQGLAGAEEQYF. For the CDR3, the DNA is TGCGCCAGCAGCCAGGGACTAGCGGGAGCTGAAGAGCAGTACTTC.